Below, 10 T cell receptor beta chains from the same sample are listed, as sequenced in a study of blood T cells in healthy people across ages. A second PCR of 7 to 11 cycles used a sample-barcoded 5' primer and a J-beta primer mix. In TCRdb, the 5' RACE reads were re-called with MiXCR into one record per CDR3 protein. The repertoire consists of just under 550,000 distinct CDR3 sequences, with less than 25% occurring once and the leading ten covering less than 9%. This same sample was also part of a study on T cells of mothers and their children.

The specimen sequenced was blood. The receptors were gathered from a boy younger than 18 in good health.

A few counts support this clonotype. The chain is built from TRBV7-9 and TRBJ2-5, with D possibly TRBD1 on 6 matching bases. Deletions cut 5 bases from V and 2 bases from J, with 12 bases between. The CDR3 consists of 14 residues. Germline V gene data show CDR1 as SEHNR and CDR2 as FQNEAQ (reference sequence). CDR3: CASSPGQQQETQYF. CDR3 in DNA: TGTGCCAGCAGCCCCGGACAGCAACAAGAGACCCAGTACTTC.

The chain couples TRBV14 to TRBJ2-5; 9 positions agree with TRBD1. The J call could be wrong; TRBJ2-1 is a better fit for the DNA end. The CDR3 contains 16 residues. Per the germline V gene, CDR1 is SGHDN and CDR2 is FVKESK. CDR3 sequence reads: CASSPGGQGSMDEQFF. The CDR3 DNA reads TGTGCCAGCAGCCCCGGCGGACAGGGGAGTATGGATGAGCAGTTCTTC.

This clonotype was counted between two and nine times. The chain has TRBV20-1 and TRBJ1-2; the match to TRBD1 covers 12 bases. Germline values: CDR1 DFQATT, CDR2 SNEGSKA (reference sequence). The length of the CDR3 is 18 residues. V shed 3 bases and J 4 bases; nucleotides not matched to a gene: 15. CDR3 residues: CSARGTRDRGPGGYGYTF. The CDR3 region has the DNA TGCAGTGCTAGGGGGACCCGGGACAGGGGGCCCGGAGGCTATGGCTACACCTTC.

The V call is TRBV4-3, the J call TRBJ2-1, with 11 bases matching TRBD2. Germline V CDR1 and CDR2: LGHNA, YSLEER. The CDR3 length is 16 residues. V was clipped by 0 bases and J by 9 bases; unmatched bases: 7. The CDR3 is CASSQDPPGLAVEQFF. In DNA, the CDR3 is TGCGCCAGCAGCCAAGATCCTCCGGGACTAGCGGTTGAGCAGTTCTTC.

This clonotype turned up a few times. The chain is built from TRBV4-1 and TRBJ2-6; TRBD1 or TRBD2 may be the D gene (5 bases each). Germline V CDR1 and CDR2: MGHRA, YSYEKL. V was clipped by 4 bases and J by 2 bases, with 15 bases between them. There are 17 residues in the CDR3. This CDR3 reads CASSRGTIGPGANVLTF. CDR3 DNA: TGCGCCAGCAGCCGTGGGACGATCGGGCCTGGGGCCAACGTCCTGACTTTC.

Ten or more counts support this clonotype. The rearrangement links TRBV6-5 to TRBJ2-1, with D possibly being TRBD2 (6 bases). Germline loops: CDR1 MNHEY, CDR2 SVGAGI. The CDR3 covers 15 residues. Trimming pared 0 bases from V and 7 bases from J, leaving 13 bases between. The CDR3 is CASSYSGGLLNEQFF. Written as DNA, the CDR3 is TGTGCCAGCAGTTACTCCGGGGGTCTTTTAAATGAGCAGTTCTTC.

As DNA, the CDR3 is TGTGCCAGCAGTGTTACTAGCGGTAGTGAGACCCAGTACTTC. Translating it yields CASSVTSGSETQYF. The chain is built from TRBV28 and TRBJ2-5, with 8 bases identical to TRBD2. This CDR3 has 14 amino acids. V dropped 5 bases and J dropped 5; count of bases not matched to a gene: 7. CDR1 is MDHEN and CDR2 is SYDVKM in the germline V gene. The full variable domain, with the rest looked up from reference TRBV28 and TRBJ2-5, is DVKVTQSSRYLVKRTGEKVFLECVQDMDHENMFWYRQDPGLGLRLIYFSYDVKMKEKGDIPEGYSVSREKKERFSLILESASTNQTSMYLCASSVTSGSETQYFGPGTRLLVL.

This clonotype was counted only a few times. This chain uses TRBV4-2 with TRBJ2-7; 8 positions agree with TRBD2. The CDR3 is 16 residues long. Germline CDR1 and CDR2: LGHNA and YNFKEQ. Trimming cost V 4 bases and J 2 bases; bases outside gene matches: 10. The CDR3 sequence is CASSLETGGTAYEQYF. Here the CDR3 DNA reads TGTGCCAGCAGCCTCGAAACGGGAGGGACCGCCTACGAGCAGTACTTC.

This clonotype has just a few counts. This rearrangement joins TRBV18 to TRBJ2-5, with a possible D match to TRBD2 (5 bases). Germline V gene lookup returns CDR1 KGHSH and CDR2 LQKENI. Trimming took off 0 bases at V and 5 bases at J, with 13 bases between the two ends. CDR3 length: 15 residues. The CDR3 spells CASSPPSARGETQYF. The CDR3 DNA reads TGTGCCAGCTCACCACCTAGCGCCAGAGGGGAGACCCAGTACTTC.

There are a few counts of this clonotype. The chain recombines TRBV7-2 with TRBJ1-6; TRBD1 aligns across 7 bases. V was clipped by 1 base and J by 9 bases; unmatched bases: 9. CDR3 size: 16 residues. Germline V gene sequence: CDR1 SGHTA, CDR2 FQGNSA. CDR3 in DNA: TGTGCCAGCAGCTTAGGGGTCCGACAGGGACGTTCACCCCTCCACTTT. This translates into CASSLGVRQGRSPLHF.